Detailed here is one T cell receptor (beta chain). Its antigen is still unknown. Base-call qualities are not available, and no considerably larger clone is one nucleotide away. Libraries of naive CD8 T cells were generated from around 20,000 to 990,000 sorted cells, with 10%, 30% or 50% of the purified RNA used. Naive CD8 T cells, defined as CD8+CD4-CCR7+CD45RA+, were FACS-sorted into RLT Plus buffer on a BD FACSAria II. Detection sensitivity was tested by spiking Jurkat RNA equal to 9 to 10 TCR copies' worth into samples containing roughly 18,000-1,000,000 naive CD8 T cells. CD8 T cells were enriched using RosetteSep CD8+ T Cell Enrichment Cocktail and Ficoll-Paque, and the enriched cells then underwent ACK red cell lysis. The data are from a study of molecular identifiers for immune sequencing clone quantification (dated by TCRdb to 2016 to 2018). As for the study more broadly: In a replicate experiment, RNA from roughly 18,000 or 92,000 naive CD8 T cells was split into five aliquots, four of which were sequenced. CD8 T cells were used in a methods study to benchmark molecular-identifier clustering-based TCR repertoire sequencing (MIDCIRS) and TCR RNA copy counting. What the work shows at the level of the full study, not this receptor alone: Even against a background of one million naive CD8 T cells, spiked-in Jurkat TCR RNA amounting to a single cell's worth was reported to be detectable. Without barcode sub-clustering, chimeric consensus sequences inflated TCR diversity; chimeras reached as high as 47%. The sizes of highly expanded clones could end up underestimated when identical TCR molecules share a barcode. The naive libraries included spiked-in Jurkat TCR RNA (more than nine copies' worth), and this Jurkat TCR RNA is not part of the donor repertoire. Modeling estimated about 2.8 recovered TCR RNA copies per cell, compared with about 10 by digital PCR, which implies 30% to 35% capture efficiency. In CMV-specific effector cells, clones with more than 20 RNA copies accounted for over 99% of molecules, whereas in naive cells such clones accounted for under 1%.

Library preparation employed PCR. Sequencer: Illumina HiSeq 4000. Bulk TCR libraries were made following a previously described method, with the TCR primers given in Table S5. Purification of total RNA was performed with the Qiagen AllPrep DNA/RNA kit. Before analysis, reads from multiple sequencing runs of the same library were pooled. For the original study's pipeline: Only reads with exact TCR constant sequence were kept, trimmed to 150 nt, and grouped by their 12-nt molecular barcodes. Reads in each barcode group were sub-clustered using a 15% Levenshtein threshold, and a quality-weighted consensus sequence was built for each RNA molecule. Non-functional sequences were filtered out, along with any lower-count sequence sitting one edit away from another sequence. Based on a fit of two negative binomial distributions, barcode sub-clusters having less than 20% of the maximum read count were discarded. The public sequencing data were trimmed at Q25 with fastp and processed into clonotypes with MiXCR by TCRdb, which kept only in-frame beta chains. Records with the same CDR3 protein are collapsed into one entry carrying the most frequent genes and DNA. Here the V and J calls rest on TCRdb's processing, not on the authors' analysis. This sample comprises more than 300,000 distinct CDR3 sequences, about 20% of them detected only once. Of the sample, approximately 0.8% is held by the ten largest clones.

The sample comprised naive CD8+ T cells from blood, with Jurkat cell RNA spiked in. This sample's cell subset or site label indicates: FACS-sorted CD8+CD4-CCR7+CD45RA+ naive T cells. This TCR was recovered from a human donor in good health. Some libraries in this study had Jurkat cell RNA spiked in.

The nucleotide sequence reads TGTGCCAGCAGCCCAGTTGCCGGGGAGCTGTTTTTT. Its protein is CASSPVAGELFF. This receptor chain uses TRBV7-6 and TRBJ2-2, with the D gene not confidently named. Inclusive of the bounding cysteine and phenylalanine, the CDR3 is 12 residues long. Just the 36-base CDR3 DNA is kept, in frame starting at base 1. The germline V gene sets CDR1 to SGHVS and CDR2 to FNYEAQ. The junction shows trimming of 5 bases on V and 6 bases on J, plus 7 bases between the germline ends.